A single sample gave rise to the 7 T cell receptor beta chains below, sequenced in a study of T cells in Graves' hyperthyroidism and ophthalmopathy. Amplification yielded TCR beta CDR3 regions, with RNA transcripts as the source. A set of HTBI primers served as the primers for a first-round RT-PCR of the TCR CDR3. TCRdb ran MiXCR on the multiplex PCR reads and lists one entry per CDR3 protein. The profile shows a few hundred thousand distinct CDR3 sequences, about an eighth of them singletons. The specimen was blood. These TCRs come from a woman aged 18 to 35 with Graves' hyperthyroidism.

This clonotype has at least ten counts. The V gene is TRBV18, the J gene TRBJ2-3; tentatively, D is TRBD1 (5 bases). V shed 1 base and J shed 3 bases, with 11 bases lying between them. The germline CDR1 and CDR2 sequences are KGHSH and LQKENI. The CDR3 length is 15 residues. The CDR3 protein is CASSPQGMGTDTQYF. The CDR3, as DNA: TGTGCCAGCTCACCACAGGGGATGGGAACAGATACGCAGTATTTT.

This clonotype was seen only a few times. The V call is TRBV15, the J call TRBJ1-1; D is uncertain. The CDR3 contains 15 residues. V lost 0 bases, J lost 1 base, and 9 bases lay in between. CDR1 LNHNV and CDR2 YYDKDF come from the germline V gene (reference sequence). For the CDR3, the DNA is TGTGCCACCAGCAGAGATGGCCAGTGGAACACTGAAGCTTTCTTT. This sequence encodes CATSRDGQWNTEAFF.

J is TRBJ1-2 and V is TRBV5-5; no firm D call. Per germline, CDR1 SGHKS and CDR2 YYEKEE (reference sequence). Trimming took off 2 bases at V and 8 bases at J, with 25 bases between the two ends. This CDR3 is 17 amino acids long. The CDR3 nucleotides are TGTGCCAGCAGCTTTGGGCGGATTCAGAGGTCAGGAGGCGGCTACACCTTC. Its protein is CASSFGRIQRSGGGYTF.

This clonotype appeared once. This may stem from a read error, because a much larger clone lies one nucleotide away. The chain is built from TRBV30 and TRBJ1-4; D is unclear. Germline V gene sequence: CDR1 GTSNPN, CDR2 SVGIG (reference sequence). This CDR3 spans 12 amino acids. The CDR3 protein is CAWSDGNEKMFF. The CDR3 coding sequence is TGTGCCTGGAGTGACGGTAATGAAAAAATGTTTTTT.

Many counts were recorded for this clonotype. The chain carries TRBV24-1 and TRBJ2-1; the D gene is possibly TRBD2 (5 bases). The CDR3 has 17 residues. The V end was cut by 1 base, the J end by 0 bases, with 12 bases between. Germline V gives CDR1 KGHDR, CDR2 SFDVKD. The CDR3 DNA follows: TGTGCCACCAGTGATTTCGAGGGCGGTAGCTCCTACAATGAGCAGTTCTTC. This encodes CATSDFEGGSSYNEQFF.

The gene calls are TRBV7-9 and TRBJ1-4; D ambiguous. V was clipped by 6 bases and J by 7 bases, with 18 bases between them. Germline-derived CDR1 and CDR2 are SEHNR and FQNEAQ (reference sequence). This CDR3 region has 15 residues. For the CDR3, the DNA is TGTGCCAGCAGAAGAATGGGCGGAGATGGTGAAAAACTGTTTTTT. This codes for CASRRMGGDGEKLFF. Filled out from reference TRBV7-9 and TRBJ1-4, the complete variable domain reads DTGVSQNPRHKITKRGQNVTFRCDPISEHNRLYWYRQTLGQGPEFLTYFQNEAQLEKSRLLSDRFSAERPKGSFSTLEIQRTEQGDSAMYLCASRRMGGDGEKLFFGSGTQLSVL.

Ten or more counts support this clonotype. CDR3 coding DNA: TGTGCCACCAGTGATTTAACCTCGGGACTAGCGGGAGAACACGAGCAGTACTTC. Translating gives CATSDLTSGLAGEHEQYF. The chain links TRBV24-1 to TRBJ2-7; 14 nucleotides agree with TRBD2. Losses at the gene ends were 1 base for V and 5 bases for J; bases not matched to a gene: 9. CDR1 and CDR2 from the germline V gene are KGHDR and SFDVKD. This CDR3 is 18 amino acids long.